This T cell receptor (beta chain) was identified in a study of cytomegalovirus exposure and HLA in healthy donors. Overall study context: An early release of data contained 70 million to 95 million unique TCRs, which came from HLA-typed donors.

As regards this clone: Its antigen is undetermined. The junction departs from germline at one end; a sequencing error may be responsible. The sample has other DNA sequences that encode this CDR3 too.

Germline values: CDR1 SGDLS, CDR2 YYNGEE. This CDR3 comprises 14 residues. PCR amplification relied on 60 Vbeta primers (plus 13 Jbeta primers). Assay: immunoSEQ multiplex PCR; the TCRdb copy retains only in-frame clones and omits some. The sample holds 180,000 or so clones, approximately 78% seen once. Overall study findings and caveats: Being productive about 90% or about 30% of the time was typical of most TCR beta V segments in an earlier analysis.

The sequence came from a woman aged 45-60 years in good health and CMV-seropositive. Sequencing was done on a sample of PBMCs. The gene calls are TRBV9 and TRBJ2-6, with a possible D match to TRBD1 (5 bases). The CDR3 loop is CASSVGSGANGLTF. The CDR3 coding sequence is TGTGCCAGCAGCGTAGGGTCTGGGGCCAACGGCCTGACTTTC.